These 2 T cell receptor beta chains share one sample of origin, sequenced in a study of cytomegalovirus exposure and HLA in healthy donors. PCR employed 60 Vbeta and 13 Jbeta primers. Data came from immunoSEQ multiplex PCR; TCRdb stores just in-frame clones and leaves some out. Altogether about 150,000 clones are present, roughly three quarters being singletons, with the ten largest covering approximately 8%. Material: PBMCs. The receptors originated from a man younger than 45 in good health and CMV-seropositive.

The genes are TRBV6-5 and TRBJ2-2, with D tentatively TRBD1 (5 bases). This CDR3 is built from 13 residues. Trimming pared 8 bases from V and 5 bases from J, leaving 12 bases between. The germline V gene encodes CDR1 MNHEY and CDR2 SVGAGI. The CDR3 protein is CASVGPGTGELFF. CDR3 nucleotide sequence: TGTGCCAGCGTCGGTCCAGGGACCGGGGAGCTGTTTTTT.

Of note for this clone: It is unclear where the CDR3 begins or ends on the DNA, so no DNA is shown, and the CDR3 is as TCRdb lists it. The chain uses TRBV12-5 and TRBJ2-6; the table calls TRBD1, which could not be checked here. Germline values: CDR1 LGHNT, CDR2 FRNRAP. The CDR3 adds up to 18 amino acids, both ends counted. The CDR3 loop reads CASGFGPGVSSGANVLTF.